This entry lists 31 T cell receptor beta chains sequenced from one sample in a study of blood T cell repertoires in COVID-19. Clones were sequenced by immunoSEQ multiplex PCR, and TCRdb holds only the in-frame ones, with some missing. The sample comprises roughly 100,000 clones, 79% of which are singletons, and 15% to 20% rests with the top ten. Sequencing was done on a sample of peripheral blood. Source of these receptors: a woman aged 80 or over with active or convalescent COVID-19.

The J gene is TRBJ2-7, the V gene TRBV7-2; D gene unclear. CDR1 is SGHTA and CDR2 is FQGNSA in the germline V gene. The germline V and J ends were trimmed by 5 bases and 12 bases, with 11 bases remaining between them. The CDR3 has 10 residues. Here the CDR3 DNA reads TGTGCCAGCAGCCATAATCGGGTGTACTTC. Amino acid sequence: CASSHNRVYF. Looking up the rest from reference TRBV7-2 and TRBJ2-7 gives the full variable domain: GAGVSQSPSNKVTEKGKDVELRCDPISGHTALYWYRQSLGQGLEFLIYFQGNSAPDKSGLPSDRFSAERTGGSVSTLTIQRTQQEDSAVYLCASSHNRVYFGPGTRLTVT.

The table lists this clone with a few counts. This chain uses TRBV7-8 with TRBJ2-7, with 13 bases fitting TRBD2. The CDR3 is made up of 19 amino acids. From germline, CDR1 is SGHVS and CDR2 FQNEAQ. Losses at the gene ends were 5 bases for V and 2 bases for J; bases not matched to a gene: 15. CDR3 DNA sequence: TGTGCCAGCAGCGATAGAGGCGGGACTAGCGGGACCACAACCTACGAGCAGTACTTC. This codes for CASSDRGGTSGTTTYEQYF.

The rearrangement uses TRBV10-2 and TRBJ1-1; 8 positions agree with TRBD1. V shed 6 bases and J 5 bases; nucleotides not matched to a gene: 5. Germline CDR1 reads WSHSY; CDR2 reads SAAADI. The CDR3 consists of 13 residues. The CDR3 region is CASSGQGLTEAFF. CDR3 sequence (DNA): TGCGCCAGCAGCGGACAGGGATTGACTGAAGCTTTCTTT.

The rearrangement joins TRBV27 to TRBJ2-1, with D possibly matching TRBD1 (6 bases). There are 14 residues in the CDR3. The germline V gene has CDR1 MNHEY and CDR2 SMNVEV (reference sequence). Trimming took off 4 bases at V and 10 bases at J, with 17 bases between the two ends. CDR3 sequence: CASSSHRVPIEQFF. In nucleotides, the CDR3 is TGTGCCAGCAGTTCTCACAGGGTCCCCATCGAGCAGTTCTTC.

This rearrangement joins TRBV2 to TRBJ2-1; no firm D call. Germline assignment: CDR1 SNHLY and CDR2 FYNNEI. The ends were cut back, 9 bases at V and 15 bases at J, with 21 bases in the middle. The CDR3 has 12 residues. The CDR3 loop is CASFAFAFIGFF. The CDR3, as DNA: TGTGCCAGTTTTGCTTTTGCGTTCATCGGGTTCTTC.

The chain combines TRBV15 with TRBJ2-7; 8 nucleotides agree with TRBD2. This CDR3 comprises 14 residues. Per the germline V gene, CDR1 is LNHNV and CDR2 is YYDKDF (reference sequence). After removal of 3 bases from V and 0 bases from J, the junction contained 1 base not matched to a gene. CDR3 in amino acids: CATSRSGSSYEQYF. The CDR3 nucleotides read TGTGCCACCAGCAGGAGCGGGAGCTCCTACGAGCAGTACTTC.

The chain combines TRBV2 with TRBJ1-3, with D unclear. CDR3 length equals 15 residues. Between the trimmed V and J ends, which lost 0 bases and 4 bases, there was a span of 10 bases. The germline CDR1 and CDR2 sequences are SNHLY and FYNNEI. The CDR3 DNA reads TGTGCCAGCAGTGAAGCGCCCCCGGGAGGAAACACCATATATTTT. Translated, it gives CASSEAPPGGNTIYF.

The rearrangement links TRBV4-2 to TRBJ2-7, with D possibly TRBD2 on 6 matching bases. With 1 base removed from V and 2 bases from J, the gap between germline ends came to 21 bases. Per germline, CDR1 LGHNA and CDR2 YNFKEQ. This CDR3 has 18 amino acids. The CDR3 reads CASSQAGGGDLAAYEQYF. The CDR3 DNA reads TGTGCCAGCAGCCAAGCCGGAGGCGGGGACCTAGCAGCCTACGAGCAGTACTTC.

This clone appeared a single time. The chain employs TRBV3-1 (or the pseudogene TRBV3-2) and TRBJ2-1; no clear D. CDR1 is LGHDT, CDR2 YNNKEL, per germline (reference sequence). With 6 bases removed from V and 4 bases from J, the gap between germline ends came to 4 bases. The CDR3 loop spans 11 amino acids. The CDR3 spells CASRLYNEQFF. As DNA, the CDR3 is TGTGCCAGCAGACTGTACAATGAGCAGTTCTTC.

This chain joins TRBV19 and TRBJ2-1; the match to TRBD1 covers 12 bases. Germline CDR1 and CDR2: LNHDA and SQIVND (reference sequence). The junction had 19 bases not matched to a gene; V was cut back by 4 bases and J by 6 bases. CDR3 length: 20 amino acids. CDR3 amino acids: CASSTRGDRGLRTTINEQFF. CDR3 nucleotides: TGTGCCAGTAGTACGAGGGGGGACAGGGGGCTACGTACGACAATCAATGAGCAGTTCTTC.

The chain is built from TRBV5-1 and TRBJ1-1, with D maybe TRBD1 (5 bases). The CDR3 spans 13 residues. V dropped 0 bases and J dropped 3 bases, with 6 bases sitting between them. Germline values: CDR1 SGHRS, CDR2 YFSETQ. This chain's CDR3 is CASSLVGDTEAFF. CDR3 nucleotides: TGCGCCAGCAGCTTGGTAGGGGACACTGAAGCTTTCTTT.

The chain is built from TRBV11-3 and TRBJ2-1; TRBD2 might be the D (6 bases). Germline V lookup: CDR1 SGHNT, CDR2 YENEEA. CDR3 length: 15 residues. V gave up 0 bases and J gave up 8 bases, with 14 bases separating them. CDR3 amino acids: CASSLDATGGHEQFF. The CDR3 DNA is TGTGCCAGCAGCTTAGATGCCACCGGGGGACATGAGCAGTTCTTC.

The V and J genes are TRBV6-5 and TRBJ1-1; D gene uncertain. V was clipped by 2 bases and J by 4 bases, with 14 bases between them. The CDR3 has 15 residues. Per germline, CDR1 MNHEY and CDR2 SVGAGI. The CDR3 DNA sequence: TGTGCCAGCAGTTACCGGCCGCTACGGGGCACTGAAGCTTTCTTT. Encoded protein: CASSYRPLRGTEAFF.

This clone appeared a single time. The V gene is TRBV7-9, the J gene TRBJ1-6; D uncertain. With 1 base removed from V and 6 bases from J, the gap between germline ends came to 7 bases. The CDR3 is 14 residues long. Germline CDR1 reads SEHNR; CDR2 reads FQNEAQ (reference sequence). The CDR3 loop reads CASSLETANSPLHF. The CDR3 region has the DNA TGTGCCAGCAGCTTAGAAACAGCTAATTCACCCCTCCACTTT. The full variable domain, completed using reference TRBV7-9 and TRBJ1-6, is DTGVSQNPRHKITKRGQNVTFRCDPISEHNRLYWYRQTLGQGPEFLTYFQNEAQLEKSRLLSDRFSAERPKGSFSTLEIQRTEQGDSAMYLCASSLETANSPLHFGNGTRLTVT.

The chain employs TRBV29-1 and TRBJ1-1; D remains ambiguous. Germline loops: CDR1 SQVTM, CDR2 ANQGSEA. The germline V and J ends were trimmed by 0 bases and 2 bases, with 13 bases remaining between them. The CDR3 runs 15 residues. CDR3 residues: CSVEDWGDPNTEAFF. The CDR3 nucleotides are TGCAGCGTTGAAGATTGGGGAGATCCAAACACTGAAGCTTTCTTT.

The chain combines TRBV5-1 with TRBJ1-4; TRBD1 aligns across 10 bases. The CDR3 loop spans 16 amino acids. After removal of 0 bases from V and 6 bases from J, the junction contained 5 bases not matched to a gene. Germline assignment: CDR1 SGHRS and CDR2 YFSETQ. The CDR3 DNA reads as TGCGCCAGCAGCTTGGACCGGACAGGGGGAGATGAAAAACTGTTTTTT. It codes for CASSLDRTGGDEKLFF.

On this clone: One end of the junction varies from germline; a read error may be responsible. The chain couples TRBV5-1 to TRBJ1-1; possibly TRBD1 for D (6 bases). The germline gives CDR1 SGHRS, CDR2 YFSETQ. This CDR3 spans 13 amino acids. CDR3 sequence reads: CASRRTENTEAFF. CDR3 sequence (DNA): TGTGCCAGCAGGCGGACAGAGAACACTGAAGCTTTCTTT. Full variable domain (missing parts from reference TRBV5-1 and TRBJ1-1): KAGVTQTPRYLIKTRGQQVTLSCSPISGHRSVSWYQQTPGQGLQFLFEYFSETQRNKGNFPGRFSGRQFSNSRSEMNVSTLELGDSALYLCASRRTENTEAFFGQGTRLTVV.

The V gene is TRBV4-3, the J gene TRBJ2-3, with TRBD1 matching 8 bases. The trim removed 1 base at V and 2 bases at J, leaving 8 bases unmatched. CDR3 length equals 17 residues. Germline values: CDR1 LGHNA, CDR2 YSLEER. The CDR3 DNA reads TGCGCCAGCAGCCAAGTTGGTCAGGGGGCTACCACAGATACGCAGTATTTT. This gives the protein CASSQVGQGATTDTQYF.

In this sample, this clone turned up once. This chain links TRBV19 with TRBJ2-5; tentatively, D is TRBD2 (6 bases). V gave up 3 bases and J gave up 5 bases, with 16 bases separating them. The CDR3 length is 15 residues. Germline V gene lookup returns CDR1 LNHDA and CDR2 SQIVND (reference sequence). The CDR3 DNA follows: TGTGCCAGTAGTATTACCCCGGGAGTTAGTGAGACCCAGTACTTC. Its translation is CASSITPGVSETQYF. Full variable domain (remainder filled in from reference TRBV19 and TRBJ2-5): DGGITQSPKYLFRKEGQNVTLSCEQNLNHDAMYWYRQDPGQGLRLIYYSQIVNDFQKGDIAEGYSVSREKKESFPLTVTSAQKNPTAFYLCASSITPGVSETQYFGPGTRLLVL.

CDR3 DNA sequence: TGTGCCAGCAGCCCCCGACAGGCGAGCTCTGGAAACACCATATATTTT. It is translated as CASSPRQASSGNTIYF. V usage is TRBV5-5 and J usage is TRBJ1-3; D might be TRBD1 (6 bases). The CDR3 sequence is 16 residues long. Germline CDR1 is SGHKS and CDR2 is YYEKEE (reference sequence). Trimming pared 4 bases from V and 0 bases from J, leaving 14 bases between.

The genes are TRBV15 and TRBJ2-5; D is uncertain. The V end lost 0 bases, the J end lost 6 bases, and 5 bases lay between the germline ends. The germline gives CDR1 LNHNV, CDR2 YYDKDF (reference sequence). The CDR3 has 12 residues. Here the CDR3 reads CATSRDGQTQYF. CDR3 DNA: TGTGCCACCAGCAGAGATGGCCAGACCCAGTACTTC.

In nucleotides, the CDR3 is TGTGCCAGCAGCTTACGGGCTAGCGGGAGCGGCGGCACCGGGGAGCTGTTTTTT. Protein sequence: CASSLRASGSGGTGELFF. The rearrangement uses TRBV7-9 and TRBJ2-2; 10 positions match TRBD2. Losses at the gene ends were 2 bases for V and 4 bases for J; bases not matched to a gene: 10. The length of the CDR3 is 18 residues. The germline V gene has CDR1 SEHNR and CDR2 FQNEAQ (reference sequence).

The chain links TRBV2 to TRBJ2-5; a weak D match, TRBD2 (6 bases). Between the trimmed V and J ends, which lost 4 bases and 5 bases, there was a span of 14 bases. CDR1 SNHLY and CDR2 FYNNEI come from the germline V gene. This CDR3 spans 14 amino acids. The CDR3 loop is CASSVRSGGETQYF. As DNA, the CDR3 is TGTGCCAGCAGTGTACGTAGCGGTGGGGAGACCCAGTACTTC.

This clone appeared once. This chain joins TRBV6-2 or TRBV6-3 and TRBJ1-1; 7 nucleotides match TRBD1. CDR1 MNHEY and CDR2 SVGEGT come from the germline V gene. After removal of 4 bases from V and 5 bases from J, the junction contained 10 bases not matched to a gene. The CDR3 contains 15 residues. CDR3 nucleotide sequence: TGTGCCAGCAGTTCTTCTTACAGGGGAAAGACTGAAGCTTTCTTT. This translates into CASSSSYRGKTEAFF.

V and J are TRBV27 and TRBJ2-1, with D possibly being TRBD2 (5 bases). Germline CDR1 and CDR2: MNHEY and SMNVEV (reference sequence). The CDR3 has 13 residues. Trimming pared 6 bases from V and 7 bases from J, leaving 13 bases between. The CDR3 here is CASSLIGKNEQFF. CDR3 in DNA: TGTGCCAGCAGCCTGATCGGGAAGAATGAGCAGTTCTTC.

In its sample, this clone was seen a few times. The rearrangement uses TRBV24-1 and TRBJ1-4; a weak D match, TRBD1 (6 bases). Trimming took 2 bases from V and 4 from J, leaving 10 bases between them. Germline CDR1 and CDR2: KGHDR and SFDVKD. This CDR3 is 15 amino acids long. Here the CDR3 DNA reads TGTGCCACCAGTGATTCAGGGGCCGGTAATGAAAAACTGTTTTTT. Amino acids: CATSDSGAGNEKLFF.

To note about this clone: Its ends do not fully match the called genes, so a read error is possible. This chain joins TRBV5-1 and TRBJ2-1; 12 positions match TRBD2. Germline lookup yields CDR1 SGHRS and CDR2 YFSETQ. The CDR3 contains 17 residues. CDR3 region: CASSLARLAGEYNEQFF. CDR3 DNA sequence: TGTGCCAGCAGCTTGGCTCGACTAGCGGGAGAGTACAATGAGCAGTTCTTC.

The rearrangement uses TRBV19 and TRBJ2-1, with 9 positions matching TRBD2. J gave up 5 bases and V 1 base, and 3 bases lay outside the gene matches. Germline V CDR1 and CDR2: LNHDA, SQIVND (reference sequence). This CDR3 spans 15 amino acids. The CDR3 sequence is CASSIGSGGDNEQFF. The CDR3 bases are TGTGCCAGTAGTATAGGTAGCGGGGGAGACAATGAGCAGTTCTTC.

The chain joins TRBV9 to TRBJ2-5; 8 bases are a match to TRBD2. Trimming took 0 bases from V and 5 from J; bases not matched to a gene: 6. Germline V CDR1 and CDR2: SGDLS, YYNGEE. CDR3 size: 15 residues. CDR3 residues: CASSVGAGVAETQYF. The CDR3 nucleotides are TGTGCCAGCAGCGTAGGAGCGGGAGTGGCGGAGACCCAGTACTTC.

This chain connects TRBV27 to TRBJ1-1, with a tentative D call TRBD1 (5 bases). Trimming left V 2 bases short and J 1 base short, with 8 bases between. Germline CDR1 is MNHEY and CDR2 is SMNVEV (reference sequence). The CDR3 consists of 14 residues. CDR3 amino acids: CASSLNGQNTEAFF. DNA of the CDR3: TGTGCCAGCAGTTTAAACGGACAGAACACTGAAGCTTTCTTT.

This chain joins TRBV7-3 and TRBJ1-6; D is undetermined. The CDR3 is 15 amino acids. Germline V gene sequence: CDR1 SGHTA, CDR2 FQGTGA. V dropped 0 bases and J dropped 7 bases, with 10 bases sitting between them. DNA for the CDR3: TGTGCCAGCAGCTTAACAGGGTCGGGGAATTCACCCCTCCACTTT. It translates to CASSLTGSGNSPLHF.